This T cell receptor (beta chain) was recorded in a study of cytomegalovirus exposure and HLA in healthy donors. The study's findings and limits: A later analysis linked a missense variant in DCLRE1C to the trimming of TCR beta V and J genes.

Primers for the PCR totalled 60 Vbeta and 13 Jbeta. The data were produced by immunoSEQ multiplex PCR, yet TCRdb's version contains in-frame clones alone and is incomplete. The repertoire holds more than 85,000 clones, with 76% as singletons. Sampled while nominally healthy, donors likely had unrecorded immune exposures. In this sample, this clone turned up once. The antigen is not known. This clonotype was sampled from a young man in good health and CMV-seropositive. The sequencing sample was made of PBMCs.

In nucleotides, the CDR3 is TGTGCCAGCAGCGTAGTGGCTAGCGGGGGGGTAACGCAGTATTTT. Protein product: CASSVVASGGVTQYF. The V gene is TRBV9, the J gene TRBJ2-3, with 12 bases lining up with TRBD2. J lost 9 bases, V lost 0 bases, and 5 bases had no gene match. Germline V gene sequence: CDR1 SGDLS, CDR2 YYNGEE. The CDR3 runs 15 residues. The variable domain in full, with the rest retrieved from reference TRBV9 and TRBJ2-3, is DSGVTQTPKHLITATGQRVTLRCSPRSGDLSVYWYQQSLDQGLQFLIQYYNGEERAKGNILERFSAQQFPDLHSELNLSSLELGDSALYFCASSVVASGGVTQYFGPGTRLTVL.